This TCR beta chain came from a study of OX40 agonist ivuxolimab in advanced cancers. Study details: Ivuxolimab, an agonist antibody against OX40 (CD134), was given to patients.

Remarks on this clone: Its antigen remains unidentified.

Some clones are missing from TCRdb's copy, which holds only in-frame ones; the method was immunoSEQ multiplex PCR. In the table there are tens of thousands of clones, approximately 90% of which are singletons. Notes on the study in general: With doses of 0.1 to 3.0 mg/kg, CD4+ and CD8+ blood T cells had undergone clonal expansion by week 6.

V was pared by 0 bases and J by 5 bases, with 5 bases of the junction left unmatched. This CDR3 spans 15 amino acids. Germline-derived CDR1 and CDR2 are SGHRS and YFSETQ. This sequence was found in an adult with an advanced solid tumor such as melanoma, head and neck, liver or kidney cancer. The chain carries TRBV5-1 and TRBJ2-5; TRBD1 matches at 9 bases. Here the sequenced sample was CD4+ or CD8+ T cells sorted from blood, taken in a trial of the OX40 agonist ivuxolimab. The CDR3 DNA sequence: TGCGCCAGCAGCTTGGAGACAGGGGGAGGCGAGACCCAGTACTTC. Protein sequence: CASSLETGGGETQYF.